This T cell receptor beta chain is from a study of human T cells and chemical hapten exposure. Study-level information: Alopecia universalis, totalis or areata was present in patients who were mostly female. Regarding the study as a whole: Against controls, expanded TCRs gave rise to significantly more large CDR3 similarity clusters.

Indicated time point: pre-sensitization, week 0. Regarding treatment: therapeutic diphenylcyclopropenone sensitization with weekly scalp DPC. It was from unfractionated whole blood that total RNA was extracted. The V gene lost 3 bases and the J gene lost 0 bases, with 6 bases spanning the gap. CDR3 size: 15 residues. Germline V gene data show CDR1 as MNHEY and CDR2 as SVGAGI. A few counts support this clonotype. Its antigen is currently unknown. What the library attached to individual cDNA molecules were unique molecular identifiers. TCRdb reprocessed the RACE reads via MiXCR and lists one record per CDR3 protein. The sample has more than 300,000 distinct CDR3 sequences, roughly 6% seen once; the top ten hold under 9.5%.

The sequenced sample was whole blood, obtained in connection with sensitization to the hapten diphenylcyclopropenone (DPC). This TCR came from a woman aged 18-30 years with alopecia areata. Some clones in this sample may be carry-over from other donors' samples. The rearrangement joins TRBV6-5 to TRBJ2-6; D is uncertain. The CDR3: CASSYTHSGANVLTF. The CDR3 region has the DNA TGTGCCAGCAGTTATACACACTCTGGGGCCAACGTCCTGACTTTC.